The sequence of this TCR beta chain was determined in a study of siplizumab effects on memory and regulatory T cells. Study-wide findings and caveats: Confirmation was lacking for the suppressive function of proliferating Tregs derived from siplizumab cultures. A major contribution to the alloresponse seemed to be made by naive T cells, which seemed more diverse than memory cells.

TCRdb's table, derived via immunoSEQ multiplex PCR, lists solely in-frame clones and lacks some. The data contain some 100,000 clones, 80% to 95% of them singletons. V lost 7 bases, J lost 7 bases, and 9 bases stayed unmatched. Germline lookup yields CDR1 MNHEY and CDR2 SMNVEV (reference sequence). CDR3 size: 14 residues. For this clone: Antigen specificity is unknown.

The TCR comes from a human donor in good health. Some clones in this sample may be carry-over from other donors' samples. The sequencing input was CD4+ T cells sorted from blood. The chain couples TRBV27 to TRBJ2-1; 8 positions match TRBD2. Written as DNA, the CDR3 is TGTGCCAGCAAAAAGTCCGGGACTAGAAATGAGCAGTTCTTC. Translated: CASKKSGTRNEQFF.